The 9 T cell receptor beta chains below come from one sample, sequenced in a study of shared clonotypes between healthy human individuals (dated by TCRdb to the early 2020s). Libraries came from the immunoSEQ multiplex PCR assay. As stored in TCRdb, this immuneACCESS dataset retains in-frame rearrangements with V and J assigned. A fraction of the clones does not appear; measured against another copy, unresolved V genes explain less than half of the discrepancy, and the remainder lacks a known reason. In this sample the table shows 2 million to 2.5 million clones, over 85% of which occur a single time. Clones ranked in the top ten supply around 0.4% of the sample. Sequenced: naive CD4+ T cells from PBMCs. The sample's cell subset or site label, decoded: CD45RA+ positively selected. These receptor sequences come from a man younger than 35 in good health. Some clones in this sample may be carry-over from other donors' samples.

The rearrangement uses TRBV7-3 and TRBJ2-7; D ambiguous. The CDR3 is 14 residues long. In germline, CDR1 is SGHTA, CDR2 FQGTGA. Trimming removed 2 bases from V and 6 bases from J, with 14 bases in between. The CDR3 coding sequence is TGTGCCAGCAGCTTATCGGTTCGGGCCTCCGAGCAGTACTTC. Translating gives CASSLSVRASEQYF.

The chain carries TRBV5-4 and TRBJ1-2; weak D call: TRBD1 (5 bases). Trimming took 0 bases from V and 7 from J, leaving 10 bases between them. Looked up from germline, CDR1 is SGHNT and CDR2 is YYREEE (reference sequence). The CDR3 runs to 13 residues. CDR3 sequence reads: CASSLEGAGGYTF. CDR3 in DNA: TGTGCCAGCAGCTTGGAAGGGGCGGGTGGCTACACCTTC.

As regards this clone: The same CDR3 also results from other DNA sequences found in this sample. The rearrangement uses TRBV5-1 and TRBJ2-7; the match to TRBD2 covers 12 bases. The CDR3 totals 14 residues. The trim removed 2 bases at V and 3 bases at J, leaving 0 bases unmatched. Germline CDR1 SGHRS, CDR2 YFSETQ. For the CDR3, the DNA is TGCGCCAGCAGCTTACTAGCGGGGGGCTACGAGCAGTACTTC. Translating it yields CASSLLAGGYEQYF.

The genes are TRBV6-5 and TRBJ2-7, with D possibly being TRBD1 or TRBD2 (5 bases each). The ends were cut back, 0 bases at V and 2 bases at J, with 11 bases in the middle. In germline, CDR1 is MNHEY, CDR2 SVGAGI. The length of the CDR3 is 15 residues. This CDR3 is CASSYSTRGTYEQYF. The CDR3 coding sequence is TGTGCCAGCAGTTACTCAACTAGGGGAACCTACGAGCAGTACTTC.

The rearrangement joins TRBV6-1 to TRBJ1-2; TRBD1 agrees at 11 bases. The germline gives CDR1 MNHNS, CDR2 SASEGT. The CDR3 sequence is 14 residues long. V was pared by 6 bases and J by 8 bases, with 8 bases of the junction left unmatched. CDR3 protein: CASRDPGQGEGYTF. CDR3 DNA sequence: TGTGCCAGCAGAGATCCGGGACAGGGGGAGGGCTACACCTTC.

This clone appeared once. This chain uses TRBV11-2 with TRBJ1-3; D call uncertain. Looked up from germline, CDR1 is SGHAT and CDR2 is FQNNGV. V was shortened by 3 bases and J by 2 bases, with 14 bases between the two germline ends. The length of the CDR3 is 16 residues. The CDR3, as DNA: TGTGCCAGCAGCTTTCAAACGCGGGGAGCTGGAAACACCATATATTTT. As protein: CASSFQTRGAGNTIYF.

V and J are TRBV18 and TRBJ1-2, with D unresolved. Germline V gene sequence: CDR1 KGHSH, CDR2 LQKENI. The CDR3 length is 14 residues. Trimming shortened V by 1 base and J by 5 bases, and 11 bases separated the two germline ends. CDR3 residues: CASSPLDLGYGYTF. The DNA for the CDR3 is TGTGCCAGCTCACCACTAGACCTCGGGTATGGCTACACCTTC.

Only one count was recorded for this clone. V is TRBV28 and J is TRBJ2-3; possibly TRBD1 or TRBD2 for D (5 bases each). The V end was cut by 0 bases, the J end by 0 bases, with 13 bases between. This CDR3 is built from 17 residues. Germline-derived CDR1 and CDR2 are MDHEN and SYDVKM. The CDR3 bases are TGTGCCAGCAGTTTATGGGGGGACGCAACTAGCACAGATACGCAGTATTTT. Protein product: CASSLWGDATSTDTQYF.

This clone showed up just once. The chain has TRBV29-1 and TRBJ1-2; D remains unclear. Per germline, CDR1 SQVTM and CDR2 ANQGSEA. The CDR3 sequence is 14 residues long. Between the trimmed V and J ends, which lost 6 bases and 5 bases, there was a span of 19 bases. CDR3 protein: CSVSPGNPGYGYTF. Here the CDR3 DNA reads TGCAGCGTCAGCCCCGGCAACCCCGGGTATGGCTACACCTTC.